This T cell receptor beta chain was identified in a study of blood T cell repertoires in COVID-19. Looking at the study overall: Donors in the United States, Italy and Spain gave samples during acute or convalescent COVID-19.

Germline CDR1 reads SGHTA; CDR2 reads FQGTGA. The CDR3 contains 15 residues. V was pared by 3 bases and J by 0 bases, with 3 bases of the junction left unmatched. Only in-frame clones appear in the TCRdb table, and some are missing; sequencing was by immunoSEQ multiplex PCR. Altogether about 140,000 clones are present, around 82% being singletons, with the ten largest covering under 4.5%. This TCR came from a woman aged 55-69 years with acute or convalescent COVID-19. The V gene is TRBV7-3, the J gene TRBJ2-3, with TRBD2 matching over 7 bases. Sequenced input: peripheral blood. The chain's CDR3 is CASSFGGGSTDTQYF. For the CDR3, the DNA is TGTGCCAGCAGCTTCGGCGGGGGAAGCACAGATACGCAGTATTTT. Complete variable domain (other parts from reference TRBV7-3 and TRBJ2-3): GAGVSQTPSNKVTEKGKYVELRCDPISGHTALYWYRQSLGQGPEFLIYFQGTGAADDSGLPNDRFFAVRPEGSVSTLKIQRTERGDSAVYLCASSFGGGSTDTQYFGPGTRLTVL.